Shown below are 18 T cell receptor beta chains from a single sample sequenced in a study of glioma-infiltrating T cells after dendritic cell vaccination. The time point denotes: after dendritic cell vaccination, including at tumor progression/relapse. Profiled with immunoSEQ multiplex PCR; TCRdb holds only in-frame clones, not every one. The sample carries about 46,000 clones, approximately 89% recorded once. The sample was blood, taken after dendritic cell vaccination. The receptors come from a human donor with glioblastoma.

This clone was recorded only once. This chain's CDR3 is CASSVSAGVSFDDTQYF. CDR3 coding DNA: TGTGCCAGCAGCGTATCGGCGGGAGTTTCCTTCGATGATACGCAGTATTTT. This chain uses TRBV9 with TRBJ2-3, with TRBD2 matching over 7 bases. With 1 base clipped from V and 6 bases from J, the junction kept 14 bases outside the gene matches. In germline, CDR1 is SGDLS, CDR2 YYNGEE. The CDR3 spans 17 residues.

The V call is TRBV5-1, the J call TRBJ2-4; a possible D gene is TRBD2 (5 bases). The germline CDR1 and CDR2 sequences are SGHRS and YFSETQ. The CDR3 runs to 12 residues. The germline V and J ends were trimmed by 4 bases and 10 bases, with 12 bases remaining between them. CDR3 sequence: CASSEGPGIQYF. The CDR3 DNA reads TGCGCCAGCAGCGAGGGCCCCGGAATTCAGTACTTC. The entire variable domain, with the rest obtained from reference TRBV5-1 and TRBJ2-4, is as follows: KAGVTQTPRYLIKTRGQQVTLSCSPISGHRSVSWYQQTPGQGLQFLFEYFSETQRNKGNFPGRFSGRQFSNSRSEMNVSTLELGDSALYLCASSEGPGIQYFGAGTRLSVL.

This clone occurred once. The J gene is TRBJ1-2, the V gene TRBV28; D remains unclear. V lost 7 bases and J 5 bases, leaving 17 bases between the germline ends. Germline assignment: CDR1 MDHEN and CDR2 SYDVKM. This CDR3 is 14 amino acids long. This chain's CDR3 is CASTSRRALYGYTF. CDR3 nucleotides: TGTGCCAGCACCTCGCGGAGGGCTCTTTATGGCTACACCTTC.

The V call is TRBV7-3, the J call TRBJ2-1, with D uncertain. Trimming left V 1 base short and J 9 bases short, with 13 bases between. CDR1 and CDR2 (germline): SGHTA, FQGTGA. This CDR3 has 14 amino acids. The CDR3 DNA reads TGTGCCAGCAGCTTAAACCCCCGAGTCGGTGAGCAGTTCTTC. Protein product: CASSLNPRVGEQFF.

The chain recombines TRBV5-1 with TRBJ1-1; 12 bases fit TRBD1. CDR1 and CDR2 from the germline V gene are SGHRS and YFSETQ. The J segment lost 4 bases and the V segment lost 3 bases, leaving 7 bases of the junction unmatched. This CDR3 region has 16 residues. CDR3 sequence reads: CASSSGTGGSSTEAFF. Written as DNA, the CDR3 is TGCGCCAGCAGCTCCGGGACAGGGGGCTCGAGCACTGAAGCTTTCTTT.

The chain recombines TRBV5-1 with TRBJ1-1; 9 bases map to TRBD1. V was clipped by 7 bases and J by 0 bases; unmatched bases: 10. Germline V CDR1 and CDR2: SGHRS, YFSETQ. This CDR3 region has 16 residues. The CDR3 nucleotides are TGCGCCAGCCGCTCCTTGACAGGGGGGATGAACACTGAAGCTTTCTTT. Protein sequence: CASRSLTGGMNTEAFF.

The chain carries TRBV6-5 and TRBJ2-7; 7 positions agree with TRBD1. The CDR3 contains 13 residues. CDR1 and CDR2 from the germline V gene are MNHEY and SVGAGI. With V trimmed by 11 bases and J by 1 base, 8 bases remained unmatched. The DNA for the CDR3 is TGTGCCGCATCCGGGACAGCTTCCTACGAGCAGTACTTC. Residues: CAASGTASYEQYF.

In nucleotides, the CDR3 is TGTGCCAGCAGTTTACAGAAAGAGACCCAGTACTTC. It translates to CASSLQKETQYF. The chain uses TRBV5-4 and TRBJ2-5; D is unclear. V was pared by 5 bases and J by 3 bases, with 8 bases between. Germline CDR1 reads SGHNT; CDR2 reads YYREEE (reference sequence). This CDR3 region has 12 residues.

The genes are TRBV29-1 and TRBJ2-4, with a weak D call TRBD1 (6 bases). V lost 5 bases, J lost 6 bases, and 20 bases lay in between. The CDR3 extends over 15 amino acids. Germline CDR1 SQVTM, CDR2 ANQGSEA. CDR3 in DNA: TGCAGCGTTCGAAAGCCTCTCCGGGACATAAACATTCAGTACTTC. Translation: CSVRKPLRDINIQYF.

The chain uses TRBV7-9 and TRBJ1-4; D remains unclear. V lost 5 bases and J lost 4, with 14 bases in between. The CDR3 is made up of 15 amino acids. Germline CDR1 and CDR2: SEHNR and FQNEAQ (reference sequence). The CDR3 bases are TGTGCCAGCAGCACGCTATTGGTCCATAATGAAAAACTGTTTTTT. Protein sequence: CASSTLLVHNEKLFF.

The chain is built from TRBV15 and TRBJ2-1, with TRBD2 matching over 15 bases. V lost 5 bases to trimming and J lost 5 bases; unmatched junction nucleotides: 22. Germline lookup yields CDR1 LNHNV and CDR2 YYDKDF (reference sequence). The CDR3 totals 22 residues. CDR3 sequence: CATSQVGGRDRGLAGGDNEQFF. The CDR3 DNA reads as TGTGCCACCAGCCAAGTGGGGGGGCGGGACAGGGGACTAGCGGGAGGTGACAATGAGCAGTTCTTC.

The CDR3 here is CAWSVGTSNTEAFF. Here the CDR3 DNA reads TGTGCCTGGAGTGTAGGGACATCGAACACTGAAGCTTTCTTT. V usage is TRBV30 and J usage is TRBJ1-1, with a tentative D call TRBD1 (6 bases). Germline V CDR1 and CDR2: GTSNPN, SVGIG (reference sequence). Trimming removed 0 bases at V and 1 base at J, with 9 bases between. The CDR3 length is 14 residues.

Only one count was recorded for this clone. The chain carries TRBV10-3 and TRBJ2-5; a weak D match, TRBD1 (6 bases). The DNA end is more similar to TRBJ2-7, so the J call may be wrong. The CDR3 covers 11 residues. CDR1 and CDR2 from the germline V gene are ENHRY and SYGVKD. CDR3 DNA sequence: TGTGCCAGCGGACAGTCCTACGAGCAGTACTTC. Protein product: CASGQSYEQYF.

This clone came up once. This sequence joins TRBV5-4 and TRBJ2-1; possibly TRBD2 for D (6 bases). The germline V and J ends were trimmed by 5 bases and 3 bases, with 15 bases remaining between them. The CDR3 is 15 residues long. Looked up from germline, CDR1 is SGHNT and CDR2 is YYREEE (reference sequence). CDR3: CASRPLRDFYNEQFF. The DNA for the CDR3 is TGTGCCAGCAGACCCCTGCGGGACTTCTACAATGAGCAGTTCTTC.

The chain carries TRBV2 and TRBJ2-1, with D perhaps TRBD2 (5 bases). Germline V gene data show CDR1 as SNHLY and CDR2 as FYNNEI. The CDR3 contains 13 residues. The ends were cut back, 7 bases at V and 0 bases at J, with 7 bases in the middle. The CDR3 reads CASIRDSYNEQFF. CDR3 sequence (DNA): TGTGCCAGCATTCGGGACTCCTACAATGAGCAGTTCTTC. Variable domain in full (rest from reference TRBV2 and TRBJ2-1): EPEVTQTPSHQVTQMGQEVILRCVPISNHLYFYWYRQILGQKVEFLVSFYNNEISEKSEIFDDQFSVERPDGSNFTLKIRSTKLEDSAMYFCASIRDSYNEQFFGPGTRLTVL.

CDR3: CASSRLSYEQYF. The DNA of the CDR3 is TGTGCCAGCAGCAGACTTTCTTACGAGCAGTACTTC. The chain links TRBV7-9 to TRBJ2-7; D is unclear. This CDR3 spans 12 amino acids. Germline-derived CDR1 and CDR2 are SEHNR and FQNEAQ (reference sequence). Deletions cut 5 bases from V and 4 bases from J, with 9 bases between.

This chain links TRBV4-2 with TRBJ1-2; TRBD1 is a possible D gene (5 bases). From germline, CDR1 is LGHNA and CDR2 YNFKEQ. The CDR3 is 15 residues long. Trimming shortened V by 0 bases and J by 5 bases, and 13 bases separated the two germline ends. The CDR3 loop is CASSQDPGDPYGYTF. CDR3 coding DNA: TGTGCCAGCAGCCAAGATCCGGGGGACCCATATGGCTACACCTTC.

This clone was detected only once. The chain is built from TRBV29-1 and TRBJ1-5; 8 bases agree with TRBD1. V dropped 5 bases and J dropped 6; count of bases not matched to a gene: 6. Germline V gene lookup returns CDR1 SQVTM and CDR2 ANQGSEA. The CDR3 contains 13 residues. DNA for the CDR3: TGCAGCGTTACCGGACAGGGTGGTCAGCCCCAGCATTTT. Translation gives CSVTGQGGQPQHF. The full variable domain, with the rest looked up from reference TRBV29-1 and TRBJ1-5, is SAVISQKPSRDICQRGTSLTIQCQVDSQVTMMFWYRQQPGQSLTLIATANQGSEATYESGFVIDKFPISRPNLTFSTLTVSNMSPEDSSIYLCSVTGQGGQPQHFGDGTRLSIL.